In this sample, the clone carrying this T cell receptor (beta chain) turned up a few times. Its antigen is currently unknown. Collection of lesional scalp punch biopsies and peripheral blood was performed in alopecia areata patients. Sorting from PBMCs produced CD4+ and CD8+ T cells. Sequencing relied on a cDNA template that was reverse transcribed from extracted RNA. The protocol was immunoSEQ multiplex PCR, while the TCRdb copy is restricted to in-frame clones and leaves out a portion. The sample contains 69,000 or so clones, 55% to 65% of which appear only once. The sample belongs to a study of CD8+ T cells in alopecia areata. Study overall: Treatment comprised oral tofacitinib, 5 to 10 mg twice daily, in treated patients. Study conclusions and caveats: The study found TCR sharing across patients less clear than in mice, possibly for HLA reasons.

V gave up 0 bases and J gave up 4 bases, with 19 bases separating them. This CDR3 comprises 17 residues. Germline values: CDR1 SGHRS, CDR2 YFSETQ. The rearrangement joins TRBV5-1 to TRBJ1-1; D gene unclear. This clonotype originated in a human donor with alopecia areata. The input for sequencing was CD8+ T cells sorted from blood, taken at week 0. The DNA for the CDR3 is TGCGCCAGCAGCTTGGAAAGGGCAATCCTGGGCGGCACTGAAGCTTTCTTT. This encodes CASSLERAILGGTEAFF.